A selection of T cell receptor beta chains follows, all from one sample in a study of blood T cell repertoires in COVID-19. The assay was immunoSEQ multiplex PCR, and TCRdb's table has in-frame clones only and misses some. The table records over 130,000 clones, roughly 79% of them present only once. What was sequenced was PBMCs or T cells enriched from blood (not recorded which). The receptors were sampled from a woman in her forties or fifties who had recovered from COVID-19. Each CDR3 is given with its conserved first and last residue. Fields, in order: J gene, V gene, clone size, D gene, CDR3 protein, CDR3 DNA. A D gene is named only where the DNA matches it firmly. Where a row states a size, it is once, few, many or the class of an expanded clone; other rows omit it.

j_gene: TRBJ1-5
v_gene: TRBV18
abundance: few
d_gene: TRBD1
CDR3aa: CASSPLGQGAGNQPQHF
CDR3nt: TGTGCCAGCTCTCCCCTGGGACAGGGGGCTGGCAATCAGCCCCAGCATTTT

j_gene: TRBJ2-7
v_gene: TRBV5-1
abundance: .
d_gene: TRBD1
CDR3aa: CASSNRQGAGSYEQYF
CDR3nt: TGCGCCAGCAGCAACAGACAGGGGGCGGGCTCCTACGAGCAGTACTTC

j_gene: TRBJ1-1
v_gene: TRBV5-1
abundance: .
d_gene: .
CDR3aa: CASSLGAGNTEAFF
CDR3nt: TGCGCCAGCAGCTTGGGGGCGGGGAACACTGAAGCTTTCTTT

j_gene: TRBJ2-7
v_gene: TRBV7-2
abundance: .
d_gene: .
CDR3aa: CASSQGGKRGYEQYF
CDR3nt: TGTGCCAGCAGCCAAGGGGGGAAGCGGGGCTACGAGCAGTACTTC

j_gene: TRBJ1-2
v_gene: TRBV29-1
abundance: few
d_gene: TRBD1
CDR3aa: CSVGGGSGALIYGYTF
CDR3nt: TGCAGCGTCGGAGGGGGCTCGGGGGCCCTGATTTATGGCTACACCTTC

j_gene: TRBJ1-1
v_gene: TRBV7-9
abundance: .
d_gene: TRBD1
CDR3aa: CASSSQGANTEAFF
CDR3nt: TGTGCCAGCAGCTCGCAGGGGGCAAACACTGAAGCTTTCTTT

j_gene: TRBJ2-3
v_gene: TRBV3-1/TRBV3-2
abundance: .
d_gene: .
CDR3aa: CASSQVGFRDSEVDTQYF
CDR3nt: TGTGCCAGCAGCCAAGTTGGGTTCCGGGACTCAGAGGTTGATACGCAGTATTTT

j_gene: TRBJ2-3
v_gene: TRBV3-1/TRBV3-2
abundance: many
d_gene: .
CDR3aa: CASSGERVDTDTQYF
CDR3nt: TGTGCCAGCAGCGGAGAGCGGGTAGACACAGATACGCAGTATTTT

j_gene: TRBJ2-7
v_gene: TRBV19
abundance: .
d_gene: .
CDR3aa: CASSIQPGTYEQYF
CDR3nt: TGTGCCAGTAGTATTCAGCCGGGAACCTACGAGCAGTACTTC

j_gene: TRBJ1-2
v_gene: TRBV5-1
abundance: once
d_gene: TRBD1
CDR3aa: CASSLGGTGGLNYGYTF
CDR3nt: TGCGCCAGCAGCTTGGGAGGGACAGGGGGCCTTAACTATGGCTACACCTTC